A selection of T cell receptor beta chains follows, all from one sample in a study of OX40 agonist ivuxolimab in advanced cancers. Measured with immunoSEQ multiplex PCR; TCRdb has only the in-frame clones, and not every one. The sample records tens of thousands of clones, roughly 84% being singletons. The material sequenced was CD4+ or CD8+ T cells sorted from blood, taken in a trial of the OX40 agonist ivuxolimab. The receptors here all came from an adult with an advanced solid tumor such as melanoma, head and neck, liver or kidney cancer. Each CDR3 is given with its conserved first and last residue. D genes are given only for firm matches.

TRBV28	TRBJ2-4	NA	TGTGCCAGCAGTTTATCGAACATTCAGTACTTC	CASSLSNIQYF
TRBV6-4	TRBJ2-3	NA	TGTGCCAGCAGTACGACTAGTTCGCGCACAGATACGCAGTATTTT	CASSTTSSRTDTQYF
TRBV28	TRBJ1-1	NA	TGTGCCAGCAGTTTGAGGCAGGTCACTGAAGCTTTCTTT	CASSLRQVTEAFF
TRBV29-1	TRBJ1-2	NA	TGCAGCGCAGCCTATGGCTACACCTTC	CSAAYGYTF
TRBV5-1	TRBJ1-2	NA	TGCGCCAGCAGCTTCGCCCCCTATGGCTACACCTTC	CASSFAPYGYTF
TRBV7-2	TRBJ1-2	NA	TGTGCCAGCAGCTTGACAGGAGGGGACTATGGCTACACCTTC	CASSLTGGDYGYTF
TRBV7-9	TRBJ2-7	TRBD1	TGTGCCAGCAGCTTACGGGGGACAGGGGCCTACGAGCAGTACTTC	CASSLRGTGAYEQYF
TRBV5-6	TRBJ1-1	NA	TGTGCCAGCAGCTTGGCCCCAGGGTTAACGAACACTGAAGCTTTCTTT	CASSLAPGLTNTEAFF
TRBV18	TRBJ2-5	NA	TGTGCCAGCTCACCACGACAGAACCCTGAAAAGACCCAGTACTTC	CASSPRQNPEKTQYF
TRBV14	TRBJ1-4	NA	TGTGCCAGCAGCCTAGGACAAGGGTTTGAAAAACTGTTTTTT	CASSLGQGFEKLFF
TRBV5-1	TRBJ2-1	TRBD1	TGCGCCAGCAGCTTAGAGGGGGCGTCCTACAATGAGCAGTTCTTC	CASSLEGASYNEQFF
TRBV11-2	TRBJ2-2	TRBD1	TGTGCCAGCAGCCCCCGGACAGGGGGATTATCCGGGGAGCTGTTTTTT	CASSPRTGGLSGELFF
TRBV11-3	TRBJ2-1	TRBD2	TGTGCCAGCAGCTGGGGGACTAGCGGGAAGCATGAGCAGTTCTTC	CASSWGTSGKHEQFF